This T cell receptor beta chain was recovered during a study of CD8+ T cells in alopecia areata. The table lists this clone with a few counts. As the sequencing template, cDNA was produced by extracting RNA and reverse transcribing it. Sequencing was performed with immunoSEQ multiplex PCR; in TCRdb, only in-frame clones are kept and a portion is missing. Of some 200,000 clones listed, around 60% are singletons. Treatment denoted: oral pan-JAK inhibitor, 5-10 mg twice daily. The origin of this receptor is a human donor with alopecia areata. The sequencing used CD8+ T cells sorted from blood, collected at week 24, from a patient treated with tofacitinib.

CDR3 region: CASSEPLGYTF. DNA of the CDR3: TGTGCCAGCAGTGAACCCCTTGGCTACACCTTC. V usage is TRBV2 and J usage is TRBJ1-2; no clear D gene. Germline CDR1 is SNHLY and CDR2 is FYNNEI. V was shortened by 2 bases and J by 7 bases, with 5 bases between the two germline ends. The CDR3 contains 11 residues.